This T cell receptor (beta chain) was recovered during a study of blood T cell repertoires in COVID-19. Study overall: Samples of COVID-19 (acute and convalescent) were obtained from the United States, Italy and Spain. The cDNA or gDNA used as material had been derived from T cells, B-cell-depleted T cells, or PBMCs.

Per the study methods: Researchers report that nucleated cell counts were estimated from reference gene primer amplification. Generated by immunoSEQ multiplex PCR, the TCRdb table keeps only in-frame clones and is missing some. V and J calls and clone size are given by that table; D and trimming were obtained from the DNA. The repertoire holds about 83,000 clones, with more than 70% as singletons. Germline V lookup: CDR1 SGHRS, CDR2 YFSETQ. V was pared by 2 bases and J by 2 bases, with 8 bases between. The CDR3 has 15 amino acids. The sequence was collected from a woman older than 75 in a cohort sampled during active or convalescent COVID-19. The chain joins TRBV5-1 to TRBJ1-6, with D perhaps TRBD1 (5 bases). The sequenced material came from peripheral blood. The CDR3 nucleotides are TGCGCCAGCAGCTTTAAAGGGGCCTATAATTCACCCCTCCACTTT. It yields the protein CASSFKGAYNSPLHF.